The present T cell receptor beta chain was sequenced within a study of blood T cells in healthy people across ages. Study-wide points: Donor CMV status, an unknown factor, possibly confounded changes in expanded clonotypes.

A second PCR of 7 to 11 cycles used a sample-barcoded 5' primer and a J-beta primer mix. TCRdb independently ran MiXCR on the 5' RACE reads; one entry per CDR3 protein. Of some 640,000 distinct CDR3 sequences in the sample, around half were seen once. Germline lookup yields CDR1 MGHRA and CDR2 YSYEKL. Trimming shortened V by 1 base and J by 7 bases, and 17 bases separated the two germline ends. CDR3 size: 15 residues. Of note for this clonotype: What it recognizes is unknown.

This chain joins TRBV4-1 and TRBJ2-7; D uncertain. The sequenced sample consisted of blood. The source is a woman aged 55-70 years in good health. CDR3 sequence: CASSQAVLSLNEQYF. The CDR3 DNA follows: TGCGCCAGCAGCCAAGCAGTCCTAAGTCTAAATGAGCAGTACTTC.